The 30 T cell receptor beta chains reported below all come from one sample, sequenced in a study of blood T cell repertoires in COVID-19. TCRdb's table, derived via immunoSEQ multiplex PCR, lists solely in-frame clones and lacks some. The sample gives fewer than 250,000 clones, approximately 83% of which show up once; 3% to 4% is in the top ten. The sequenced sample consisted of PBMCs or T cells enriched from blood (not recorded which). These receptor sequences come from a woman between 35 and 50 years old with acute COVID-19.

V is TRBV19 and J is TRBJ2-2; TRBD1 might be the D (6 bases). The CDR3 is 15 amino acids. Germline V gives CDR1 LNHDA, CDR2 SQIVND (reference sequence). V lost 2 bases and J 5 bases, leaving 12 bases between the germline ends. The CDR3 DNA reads TGTGCCAGTAGTATAAAAGGGGGTAGTACCGGGGAGCTGTTTTTT. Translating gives CASSIKGGSTGELFF.

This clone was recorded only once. CDR3 protein: CASSSRRATNEKLFF. CDR3 nucleotide sequence: TGTGCCAGCAGTTCCCGGAGGGCAACTAATGAAAAACTGTTTTTT. The chain links TRBV28 to TRBJ1-4, with D uncertain. V lost 4 bases to trimming and J lost 0 bases, with 9 bases between them. Germline CDR1 and CDR2: MDHEN and SYDVKM. The CDR3 has 15 residues.

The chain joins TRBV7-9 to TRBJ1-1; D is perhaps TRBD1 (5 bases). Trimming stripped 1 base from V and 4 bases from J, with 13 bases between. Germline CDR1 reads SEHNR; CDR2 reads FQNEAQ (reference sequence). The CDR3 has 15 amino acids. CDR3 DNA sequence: TGTGCCAGCAGCTTAGGCCGGGGCGGGGCCACTGAAGCTTTCTTT. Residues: CASSLGRGGATEAFF.

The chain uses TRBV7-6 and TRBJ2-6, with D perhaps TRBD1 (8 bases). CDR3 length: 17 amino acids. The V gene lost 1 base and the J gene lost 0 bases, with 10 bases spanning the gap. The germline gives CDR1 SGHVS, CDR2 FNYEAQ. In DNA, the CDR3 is TGTGCCAGCAGCTTAGACAGGGGGGGCTCTGGGGCCAACGTCCTGACTTTC. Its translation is CASSLDRGGSGANVLTF.

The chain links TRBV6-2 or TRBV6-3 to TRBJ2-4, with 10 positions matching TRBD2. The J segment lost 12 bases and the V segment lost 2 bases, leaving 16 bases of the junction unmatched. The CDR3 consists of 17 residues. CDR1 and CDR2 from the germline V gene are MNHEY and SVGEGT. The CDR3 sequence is CASSYRTPGGLATNQYF. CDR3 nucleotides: TGTGCCAGCAGTTACCGCACCCCGGGGGGACTAGCGACCAATCAGTACTTC.

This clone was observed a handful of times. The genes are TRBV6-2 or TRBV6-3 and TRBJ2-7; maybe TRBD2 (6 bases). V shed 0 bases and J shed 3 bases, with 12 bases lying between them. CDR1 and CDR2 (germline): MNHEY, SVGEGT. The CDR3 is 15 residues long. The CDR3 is CASSYSTGVNYEQYF. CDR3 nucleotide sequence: TGTGCCAGCAGTTACTCAACGGGAGTCAACTACGAGCAGTACTTC.

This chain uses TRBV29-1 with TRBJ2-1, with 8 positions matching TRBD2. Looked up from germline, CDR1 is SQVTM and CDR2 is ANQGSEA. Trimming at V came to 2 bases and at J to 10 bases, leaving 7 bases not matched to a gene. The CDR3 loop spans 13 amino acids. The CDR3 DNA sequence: TGCAGCGTTGAAAGATACGGGGGGGCGGAGCAGTTCTTC. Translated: CSVERYGGAEQFF.

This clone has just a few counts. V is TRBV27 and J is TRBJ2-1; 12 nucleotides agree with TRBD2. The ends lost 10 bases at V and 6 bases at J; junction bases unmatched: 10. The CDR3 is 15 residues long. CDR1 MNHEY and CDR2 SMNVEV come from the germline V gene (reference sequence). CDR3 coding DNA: TGTGCCACCTTCCCCCTAGCGGGAGGGCGCAATGAGCAGTTCTTC. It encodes CATFPLAGGRNEQFF.

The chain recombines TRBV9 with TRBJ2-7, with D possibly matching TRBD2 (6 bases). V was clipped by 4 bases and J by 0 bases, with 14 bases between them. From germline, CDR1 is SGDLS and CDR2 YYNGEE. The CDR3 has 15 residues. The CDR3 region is CASSPMAGSSYEQYF. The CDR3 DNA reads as TGTGCCAGCAGCCCTATGGCGGGGTCCTCCTACGAGCAGTACTTC. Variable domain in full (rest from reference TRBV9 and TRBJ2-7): DSGVTQTPKHLITATGQRVTLRCSPRSGDLSVYWYQQSLDQGLQFLIQYYNGEERAKGNILERFSAQQFPDLHSELNLSSLELGDSALYFCASSPMAGSSYEQYFGPGTRLTVT.

This chain's CDR3 is CASSQLTPTGVGEQYF. The CDR3, as DNA: TGTGCCAGCAGCCAACTTACGCCTACAGGGGTAGGCGAGCAGTACTTC. The chain links TRBV14 to TRBJ2-7, with 7 nucleotides matching TRBD1. Germline CDR1 is SGHDN and CDR2 is FVKESK. The J segment lost 6 bases and the V segment lost 2 bases, leaving 13 bases of the junction unmatched. CDR3 length equals 16 residues.

The CDR3 loop reads CASSQDPASGTREQFF. CDR3 DNA: TGTGCCAGCAGCCAAGATCCGGCTAGCGGGACTCGAGAGCAGTTCTTC. This chain links TRBV3-1 (or the pseudogene TRBV3-2) with TRBJ2-1; TRBD2 agrees at 9 bases. Germline trimming cut 0 bases from V and 10 bases from J; bases unmatched to any gene: 10. The CDR3 is 16 residues long. Looked up from germline, CDR1 is LGHDT and CDR2 is YNNKEL (reference sequence).

The CDR3 here is CASSQDRREGLNEQYF. The CDR3 DNA reads TGCGCCAGCAGCCAAGATAGGCGGGAGGGCCTCAACGAGCAGTACTTC. The rearrangement links TRBV4-1 to TRBJ2-7; 9 bases line up with TRBD2. The V segment lost 0 bases and the J segment 5 bases; nucleotides outside the gene matches: 8. There are 16 residues in the CDR3. Per germline, CDR1 MGHRA and CDR2 YSYEKL.

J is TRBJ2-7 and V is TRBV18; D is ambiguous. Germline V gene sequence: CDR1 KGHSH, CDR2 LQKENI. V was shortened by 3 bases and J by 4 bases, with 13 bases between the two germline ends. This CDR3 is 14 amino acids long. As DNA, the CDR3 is TGTGCCAGCTCACCCCCGGGTTACCCGTACGAGCAGTACTTC. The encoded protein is CASSPPGYPYEQYF.

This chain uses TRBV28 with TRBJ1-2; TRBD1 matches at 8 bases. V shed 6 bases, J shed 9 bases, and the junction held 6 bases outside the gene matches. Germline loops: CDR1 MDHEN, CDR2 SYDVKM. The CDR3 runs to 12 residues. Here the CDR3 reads CASRMTGVRYTF. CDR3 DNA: TGTGCCAGCAGAATGACAGGGGTGCGCTACACCTTC.

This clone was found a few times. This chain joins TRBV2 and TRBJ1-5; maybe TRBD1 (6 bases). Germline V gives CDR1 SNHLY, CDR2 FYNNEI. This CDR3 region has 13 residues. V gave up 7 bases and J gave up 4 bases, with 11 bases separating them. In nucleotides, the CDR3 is TGTGCCAGCAAGGGGACACGAAATCAGCCCCAGCATTTT. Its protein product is CASKGTRNQPQHF.

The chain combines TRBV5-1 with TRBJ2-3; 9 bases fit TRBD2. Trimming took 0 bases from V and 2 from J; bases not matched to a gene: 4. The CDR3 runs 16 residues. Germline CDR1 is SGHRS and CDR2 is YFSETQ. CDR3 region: CASSLAASGNTDTQYF. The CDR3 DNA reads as TGCGCCAGCAGCTTGGCTGCTAGCGGGAACACAGATACGCAGTATTTT.

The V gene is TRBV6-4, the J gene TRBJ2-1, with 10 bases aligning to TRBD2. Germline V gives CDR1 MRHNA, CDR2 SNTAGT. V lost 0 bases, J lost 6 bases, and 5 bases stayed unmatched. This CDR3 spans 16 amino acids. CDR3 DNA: TGTGCCAGCAGTGACTCCCTAGCGGGAGAGAGCAATGAGCAGTTCTTC. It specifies CASSDSLAGESNEQFF.

CDR3 bases: TGTGCCAGCAGCGGAGAGGACTGGGGCTACGAGCAGTACTTC. It yields the protein CASSGEDWGYEQYF. The rearrangement links TRBV21-1 to TRBJ2-7; the listed D gene, TRBD2, was not tested against the DNA. TRBV21-1 is a pseudogene segment. The CDR3 contains 14 residues.

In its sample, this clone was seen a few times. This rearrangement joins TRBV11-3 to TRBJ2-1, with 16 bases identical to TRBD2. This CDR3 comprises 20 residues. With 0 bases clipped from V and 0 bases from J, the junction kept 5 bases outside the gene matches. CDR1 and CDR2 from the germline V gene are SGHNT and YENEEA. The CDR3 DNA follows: TGTGCCAGCAGCTTAGAGGGACTAGCGGGAGGGTTTAGCTCCTACAATGAGCAGTTCTTC. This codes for CASSLEGLAGGFSSYNEQFF.

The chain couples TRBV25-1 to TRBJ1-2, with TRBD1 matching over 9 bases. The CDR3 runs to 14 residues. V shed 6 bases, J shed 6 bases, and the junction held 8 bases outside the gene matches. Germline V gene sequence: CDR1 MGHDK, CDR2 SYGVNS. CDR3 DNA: TGTGCCAGCAGGCCCGAGGGACAGGGTAATGGCTACACCTTC. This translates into CASRPEGQGNGYTF.

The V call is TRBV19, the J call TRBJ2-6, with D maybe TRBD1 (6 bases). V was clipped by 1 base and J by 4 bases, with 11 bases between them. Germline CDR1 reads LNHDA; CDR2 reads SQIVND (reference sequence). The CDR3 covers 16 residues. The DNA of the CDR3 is TGTGCCAGTAGTATAGGTTCCCAGGGGGGGGCCAACGTCCTGACTTTC. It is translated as CASSIGSQGGANVLTF.

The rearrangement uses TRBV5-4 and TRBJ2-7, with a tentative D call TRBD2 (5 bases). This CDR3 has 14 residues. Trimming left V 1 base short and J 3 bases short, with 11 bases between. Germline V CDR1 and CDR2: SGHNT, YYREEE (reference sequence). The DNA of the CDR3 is TGTGCCAGCAGCTTGTGCGGGCTAGACTACGAGCAGTACTTC. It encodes CASSLCGLDYEQYF.

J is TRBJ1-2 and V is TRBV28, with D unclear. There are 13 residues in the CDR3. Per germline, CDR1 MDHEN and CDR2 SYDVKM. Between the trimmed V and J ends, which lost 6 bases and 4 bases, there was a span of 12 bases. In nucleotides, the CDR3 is TGTGCCAGCAGCCTGGCAGGCCCCTATGGCTACACCTTC. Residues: CASSLAGPYGYTF.

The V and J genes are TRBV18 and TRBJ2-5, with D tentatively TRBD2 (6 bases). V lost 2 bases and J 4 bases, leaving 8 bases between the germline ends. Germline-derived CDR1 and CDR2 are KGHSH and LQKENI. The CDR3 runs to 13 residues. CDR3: CASSPGGGETQYF. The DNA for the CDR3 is TGTGCCAGCTCACCAGGGGGAGGAGAGACCCAGTACTTC.

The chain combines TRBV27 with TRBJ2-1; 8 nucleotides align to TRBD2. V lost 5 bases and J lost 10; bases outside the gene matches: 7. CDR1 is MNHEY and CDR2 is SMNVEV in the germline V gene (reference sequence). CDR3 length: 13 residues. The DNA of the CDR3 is TGTGCCAGCAGTAGGGATAGCGGGGCAGAGCAGTTCTTC. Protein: CASSRDSGAEQFF.

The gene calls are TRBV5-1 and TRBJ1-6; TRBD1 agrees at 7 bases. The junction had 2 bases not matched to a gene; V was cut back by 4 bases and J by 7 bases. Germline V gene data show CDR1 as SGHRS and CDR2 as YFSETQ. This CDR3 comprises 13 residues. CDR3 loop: CASSRDSNSPLHF. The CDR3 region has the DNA TGCGCCAGCAGCCGGGACAGCAATTCACCCCTCCACTTT.

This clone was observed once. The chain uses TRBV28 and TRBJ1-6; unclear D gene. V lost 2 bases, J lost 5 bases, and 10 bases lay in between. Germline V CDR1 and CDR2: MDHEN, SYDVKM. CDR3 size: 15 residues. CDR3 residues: CASSLGGNHNSPLHF. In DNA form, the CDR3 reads TGTGCCAGCAGTTTAGGAGGGAACCATAATTCACCCCTCCACTTT.

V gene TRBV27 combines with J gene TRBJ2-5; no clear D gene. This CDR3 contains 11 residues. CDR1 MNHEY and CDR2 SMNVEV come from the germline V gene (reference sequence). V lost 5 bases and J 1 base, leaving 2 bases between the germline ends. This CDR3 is CASSLQETQYF. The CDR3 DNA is TGTGCCAGCAGTCTCCAAGAGACCCAGTACTTC.

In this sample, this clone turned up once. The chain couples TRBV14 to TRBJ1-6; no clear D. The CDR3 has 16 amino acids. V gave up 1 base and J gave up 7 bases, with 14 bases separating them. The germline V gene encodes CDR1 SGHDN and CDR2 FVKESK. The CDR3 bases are TGTGCCAGCAGCCAAGGTCGGGGAAGGAAAAATTCACCCCTCCACTTT. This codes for CASSQGRGRKNSPLHF.

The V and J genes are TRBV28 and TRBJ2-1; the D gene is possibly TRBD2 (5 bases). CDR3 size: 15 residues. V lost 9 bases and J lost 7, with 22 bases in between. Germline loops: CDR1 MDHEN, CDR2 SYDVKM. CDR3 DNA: TGTGCCAGTATTTCCCCTGCTAGCAGTATGAATGAGCAGTTCTTC. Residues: CASISPASSMNEQFF.